These 10 T cell receptor beta chains originate from one sample sequenced in a study of control samples from healthy donors and cancer patients. Assay used: immunoSEQ multiplex PCR; TCRdb lists only in-frame clones, some missing. This sample carries about 100,000 clones, around nine tenths of them seen once, and the ten largest clones take 7.5% to 10%. Sequenced material: blood. Receptors originate from a man aged 25-45 years in good health.

This sequence joins TRBV28 and TRBJ2-5; D not resolved. With 8 bases removed from V and 1 base from J, the gap between germline ends came to 11 bases. The germline V gene has CDR1 MDHEN and CDR2 SYDVKM. The CDR3 has 13 residues. The CDR3 protein is CASGGHSQETQYF. The DNA of the CDR3 is TGTGCCAGCGGCGGCCATAGCCAAGAGACCCAGTACTTC.

The genes are TRBV27 and TRBJ2-7; 8 bases align to TRBD1. This CDR3 region has 14 residues. The junction had 6 bases not matched to a gene; V was cut back by 2 bases and J by 6 bases. CDR1 MNHEY and CDR2 SMNVEV come from the germline V gene (reference sequence). DNA for the CDR3: TGTGCCAGCAGTTTAAGCAGGGGGCCGATCGAGCAGTACTTC. Its protein product is CASSLSRGPIEQYF.

Only one count was recorded for this clone. The chain recombines TRBV4-1 with TRBJ1-5, with D unclear. Germline CDR1 and CDR2: MGHRA and YSYEKL. Trimming took 8 bases from V and 4 from J, leaving 15 bases between them. The CDR3 is 14 amino acids. The CDR3 region is CASGAPDSNQPQHF. The CDR3 DNA reads as TGCGCCAGCGGCGCCCCGGACTCGAATCAGCCCCAGCATTTT.

This chain links TRBV4-1 with TRBJ2-1; 9 bases match TRBD2. After removal of 3 bases from V and 6 bases from J, the junction contained 0 bases not matched to a gene. This CDR3 is built from 13 residues. Germline CDR1 MGHRA, CDR2 YSYEKL. The CDR3 sequence is CASSQTSGNEQFF. As DNA, the CDR3 is TGCGCCAGCAGCCAGACTAGCGGCAATGAGCAGTTCTTC.

The V and J genes are TRBV6-4 and TRBJ2-5, with 7 nucleotides matching TRBD2. The ends lost 5 bases at V and 6 bases at J; junction bases unmatched: 6. The CDR3 spans 13 residues. Germline-derived CDR1 and CDR2 are MRHNA and SNTAGT. The CDR3 here is CASSQREGKTQYF. DNA for the CDR3: TGTGCCAGCAGTCAGAGGGAGGGTAAGACCCAGTACTTC.

The rearrangement links TRBV10-2 to TRBJ1-6; perhaps TRBD1 as D (5 bases). The CDR3 sequence is 14 residues long. The germline gives CDR1 WSHSY, CDR2 SAAADI. Deletions cut 6 bases from V and 7 bases from J, with 13 bases between. CDR3 sequence (DNA): TGCGCCAGCAGATCCGGGTCAGGGAATTCACCCCTCCACTTT. This translates into CASRSGSGNSPLHF.

This clone was found once. This chain joins TRBV29-1 and TRBJ2-6, with a possible D match to TRBD2 (6 bases). CDR1 and CDR2 from the germline V gene are SQVTM and ANQGSEA. V was pared by 4 bases and J by 0 bases, with 13 bases between. CDR3 length: 16 amino acids. The CDR3 nucleotides are TGCAGCGTTGGAAAGCGCGGGGTCTCTGGGGCCAACGTCCTGACTTTC. It translates to CSVGKRGVSGANVLTF.

The rearrangement joins TRBV7-6 to TRBJ1-5; no clear D gene. The CDR3 has 14 residues. The V gene's germline CDR1 is SGHVS and CDR2 FNYEAQ. V dropped 4 bases and J dropped 2 bases, with 9 bases sitting between them. The CDR3 DNA reads TGTGCCAGCAGCTCGGGCCTGGGCAATCAGCCCCAGCATTTT. Amino acids: CASSSGLGNQPQHF.

The chain links TRBV5-6 to TRBJ2-5; the D gene is possibly TRBD2 (6 bases). This CDR3 spans 14 amino acids. The germline V gene encodes CDR1 SGHDT and CDR2 YYEEEE. V was shortened by 0 bases and J by 13 bases, with 19 bases between the two germline ends. The CDR3 nucleotides read TGTGCCAGCAGCTTGGGTAGGGACTCAGGTTTCGTGTACTTC. As protein: CASSLGRDSGFVYF.

The chain carries TRBV27 and TRBJ2-1; TRBD2 might be the D (5 bases). Germline lookup yields CDR1 MNHEY and CDR2 SMNVEV (reference sequence). CDR3 length: 14 residues. Trimming cost V 3 bases and J 9 bases, with 15 bases left between them. Here the CDR3 reads CASSFGGSWAEQFF. DNA of the CDR3: TGTGCCAGCAGTTTTGGAGGATCATGGGCTGAGCAGTTCTTC.